This note documents a single T cell receptor beta chain sequence. There are a few counts of this clonotype. This receptor's antigen is unknown. No base-level quality is on record; no much larger clone is a single base apart. V is pared back by 1 base and J by 1 base, with 11 bases lying between the germline termini. Measured from the cysteine to the phenylalanine, the CDR3 is 15 residues long. Kept here is only the CDR3 DNA, which spans 45 bases and is read in frame from base 1. The germline V gene gives CDR1 as SGHRS and CDR2 as YFSETQ. PBMCs were isolated by Ficoll-Paque density gradient centrifugation. The data were taken from a study of T-cell memory formation after mild COVID-19 (dated by TCRdb to about 2021). Regarding the study in general: Most TCR sequence clusters were specific to one of the two donors. The cohort was made up of two young adult volunteers, one female and one male, who were previously healthy. T-cell clones expanding and contracting after mild COVID-19 in a couple of donors were tracked by longitudinal TCRalpha and TCRbeta repertoire sequencing. Study-wide findings and limitations: The study covered only a couple of mild cases, and larger cohorts including severe cases with pre-infection samples were considered necessary. Contracting CD4+ clones were located mainly in the CM and EM memory subsets, whereas CD8+ clones were found to be enriched in EMRA. From day 15 to 85, contracting clones showed balanced CD4/CD8 phenotypes, whereas a second wave of clones that expanded from day 15 to 37 leaned towards CD4+. SARS-CoV-2 specificity was not confirmed for the second-wave clones peaking on day 37. The detection of some responding clones in pre-infection memory suggests that pre-existing cross-reactive memory T cells joined the SARS-CoV-2 response.

The run used an Illumina NovaSeq 6000. TCRalpha and TCRbeta cDNA libraries were built by 5'RACE with constant-segment primers, adding sample barcodes and unique molecular identifiers. Trizol reagent was used to extract RNA from every sample. Amplification of the libraries took two PCR steps, and the second step added a second sample barcode plus Illumina TruSeq adapters. Sequencing of libraries was performed on an Illumina NovaSeq with 2 x 150 bp paired-end reads. The study's processing was this. With migec v1.2.7, reads were demultiplexed and then collapsed into UMI-guided consensus sequences. Using mixcr v2.1.11, UMI consensuses were aligned to TRA and TRB V and J templates and then assembled into clonotypes. Clonotypes were classified as expanded or contracted when called significant by both edgeR and NoisET, with noise models trained on biological replicates. For edgeR calls, the cutoffs were a false discovery rate-adjusted p below 0.01 and a log2 fold-change threshold of 1. As an exploratory analysis of dynamics, max-normalized trajectories of the 1000 most abundant clonotypes were examined by PCA with hierarchical clustering. Separately sequenced CD4+ and CD8+ repertoires were used to assign a CD4 or CD8 phenotype to each responding clone. TCRdb reanalyzed the raw reads on its own, using fastp at Q25 for trimming and MiXCR for clone calling, and kept in-frame beta chains. CDR3 protein duplicates are merged, each entry listing the most common genes and DNA. These V and J calls derive from TCRdb rather than the authors' analysis. Counted in this sample were 130,000 to 150,000 distinct CDR3 sequences; approximately 6% of them appeared once. In total, the top ten clones hold 2% to 2.5% of the sample.

Rearrangement joined TRBV5-1 to TRBJ1-1; the D gene cannot be resolved reliably. The source is an adult woman who had mild COVID-19 (a few samples of this study predate the infection). The sample titles of this study are shuffled in the database, so cell type and time point are left out; the donor was told from shared clones. Sequenced sample: PBMCs or a T cell subset sorted from them (not recorded which). The nucleotide sequence reads TGCGCCAGCAGCTTGATGACGGTAGGGAACACTGAAGCTTTCTTT. Its translation reads: CASSLMTVGNTEAFF.